This is a list of T cell receptor beta chains from one sample in a study of identical twins. TCRdb analysed the 5' RACE reads with MiXCR anew, one entry per CDR3 protein. The sample records about 530,000 distinct CDR3 sequences, about a fifth being singletons. These data were also filed under a second study, of yellow fever vaccine responses in identical twins.

The sequenced material came from CD4+ T cells sorted from blood. The receptors come from a woman aged 18-35 years in good health. The conserved cysteine and the conserved F or W are not part of the CDR3 here. Each record gives: CDR3 protein, V gene, CDR3 length.

SARDLQIDEQF	TRBV20-1	11
SARDGAYSGNTIY	TRBV20-1	13
ASSPALAGEQF	TRBV18	11
ASSRDGTGGYEQY	TRBV3-1	13
ASRGSGGVWETQY	TRBV6-1	13
SVPRGRNIDTQY	TRBV20-1	12
ASRGAGQKLF	TRBV5-1	10
ASSPAHTPYEQY	TRBV14	12
ASSIPIGGRPLGEQF	TRBV27	15
ASSGQVYTGELF	TRBV3-1	12
ASSFVLNTEAF	TRBV12-3/TRBV12-4	11
ASSLAQGLGTQY	TRBV12-3/TRBV12-4	12
ASRSSGVTYEQY	TRBV12-3/TRBV12-4	12
SVPRGVADTEAF	TRBV29-1	12
ASSWTPGQGYEQY	TRBV5-1	13
AISAGQTNTEAF	TRBV10-3	12
ASSLYSGTSTLNTQY	TRBV7-6	15
ASSLMASGTTLDEQF	TRBV5-1	15
ASSSLGNTEAF	TRBV6-6	11
ASSATGGASWEQY	TRBV10-2	13
ASSLNPSGTGSGNTIY	TRBV5-1	16
ASSLLRVRHTEAF	TRBV28	13
SATGFDEQY	TRBV20-1	9
ASSLKGAGGYGEQF	TRBV5-1	14
ASSPGQIPTDTQY	TRBV12-3/TRBV12-4	13